One and the same sample provided the 10 T cell receptor beta chains below, sequenced in a study of cytomegalovirus exposure and HLA in healthy donors. PCR primers comprised 60 Vbeta and 13 Jbeta primers. Profiling relied on immunoSEQ multiplex PCR, and the TCRdb table lists in-frame clones only, not all of them. The table includes about 150,000 clones, approximately 80% detected once. Sequencing used PBMCs. The receptors here all came from a male donor in good health and CMV-seropositive.

The sample holds a few counts of this clone. The J gene is TRBJ2-7, the V gene TRBV4-3, with a tentative D call TRBD1 (6 bases). The V gene's germline CDR1 is LGHNA and CDR2 YSLEER. This CDR3 spans 15 amino acids. Trimming took 0 bases from V and 2 from J, leaving 11 bases between them. The CDR3 DNA reads TGCGCCAGCAGCCAAGATACAGGGATTACCTACGAGCAGTACTTC. It codes for CASSQDTGITYEQYF.

In regard to this clone: An end of the junction does not agree with germline; a read error may underlie this. For the CDR3, the DNA is TGTGCCAGCAGCTTGGGTCTAGCGAAGGGTTTT. Amino acids: CASSLGLAKGF. This chain links TRBV5-6 with TRBJ2-3; possible D gene TRBD2, 6 bases. CDR1 and CDR2 from the germline V gene are SGHDT and YYEEEE. This CDR3 is built from 11 residues.

The V call is TRBV27, the J call TRBJ2-7, with 11 bases lining up with TRBD2. Germline CDR1 and CDR2: MNHEY and SMNVEV (reference sequence). The CDR3 is made up of 15 amino acids. The trim removed 5 bases at V and 4 bases at J, leaving 7 bases unmatched. CDR3 protein: CASSPRLAGQYEQYF. CDR3 bases: TGTGCCAGCAGTCCCCGACTAGCGGGGCAATACGAGCAGTACTTC.

The chain joins TRBV4-2 to TRBJ2-7; perhaps TRBD2 as D (7 bases). The CDR3 runs 16 residues. The V end was cut by 0 bases, the J end by 6 bases, with 18 bases between. In germline, CDR1 is LGHNA, CDR2 YNFKEQ. DNA for the CDR3: TGTGCCAGCAGCCAAGATGGGGGGGCGGACCCTGGCGAGCAGTACTTC. Protein: CASSQDGGADPGEQYF.

This clone was seen a few times. V is TRBV12-5 and J is TRBJ2-6; possible D gene TRBD1, 5 bases. This CDR3 comprises 20 residues. CDR1 and CDR2 from the germline V gene are LGHNT and FRNRAP. V gave up 2 bases and J gave up 4 bases, with 24 bases separating them. CDR3 residues: CASGLSGMTAQQRGANVLTF. CDR3 nucleotide sequence: TGTGCTAGTGGTTTGAGTGGGATGACAGCTCAACAGAGGGGGGCCAACGTCCTGACTTTC.

In DNA form, the CDR3 reads TGCAGCGTTTCCTCGAGCGGGGGAATCATTGGGACAGATACGCAGTATTTT. This gives the protein CSVSSSGGIIGTDTQYF. The chain recombines TRBV29-1 with TRBJ2-3, with 8 positions matching TRBD2. CDR3 length equals 17 residues. V was clipped by 5 bases and J by 3 bases; unmatched bases: 16. Germline CDR1 reads SQVTM; CDR2 reads ANQGSEA.

V gene TRBV30 combines with J gene TRBJ2-1, with TRBD2 matching 7 bases. The CDR3 consists of 18 residues. Germline V CDR1 and CDR2: GTSNPN, SVGIG (reference sequence). The V and J ends lost 0 bases and 4 bases, in that order; junction bases with no gene match: 15. In DNA, the CDR3 is TGTGCCTGGAGTGTATCTCGCCCCACAGCGGGAAGATACAATGAGCAGTTCTTC. Residues: CAWSVSRPTAGRYNEQFF.

The chain couples TRBV9 to TRBJ2-1; 8 nucleotides match TRBD2. V dropped 4 bases and J dropped 6; count of bases not matched to a gene: 9. Germline V lookup: CDR1 SGDLS, CDR2 YYNGEE. The CDR3 runs to 15 residues. CDR3 bases: TGTGCCAGCAGCCCCCGCGCAGCGGGGGCCAATGAGCAGTTCTTC. Its protein is CASSPRAAGANEQFF.

The chain combines TRBV14 with TRBJ2-1; possibly TRBD2 for D (6 bases). The CDR3 consists of 13 residues. The V end was cut by 1 base, the J end by 13 bases, with 14 bases between. Germline V gene data show CDR1 as SGHDN and CDR2 as FVKESK. This chain's CDR3 is CASSQGPGRLQFF. The CDR3 nucleotides are TGTGCCAGCAGCCAAGGGCCTGGGAGGCTACAGTTCTTC.

The chain has TRBV7-9 and TRBJ1-1; D is possibly TRBD1 (6 bases). Per germline, CDR1 SEHNR and CDR2 FQNEAQ (reference sequence). Between the trimmed V and J ends, which lost 4 bases and 0 bases, there was a span of 12 bases. This CDR3 region has 15 residues. The CDR3 nucleotides read TGTGCCAGCAGCTCCTTCTGGACAGTGAACACTGAAGCTTTCTTT. It yields the protein CASSSFWTVNTEAFF.